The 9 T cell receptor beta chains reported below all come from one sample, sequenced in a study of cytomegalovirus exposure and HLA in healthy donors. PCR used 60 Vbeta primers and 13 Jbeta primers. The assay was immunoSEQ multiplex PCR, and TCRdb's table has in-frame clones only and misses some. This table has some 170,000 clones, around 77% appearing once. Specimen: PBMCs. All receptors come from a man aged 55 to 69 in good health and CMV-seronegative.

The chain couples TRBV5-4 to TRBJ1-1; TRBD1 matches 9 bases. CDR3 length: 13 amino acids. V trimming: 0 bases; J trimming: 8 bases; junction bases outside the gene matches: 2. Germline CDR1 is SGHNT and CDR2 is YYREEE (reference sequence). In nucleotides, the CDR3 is TGTGCCAGCAGCTTGGAGGGACAGGGAGAAGCTTTCTTT. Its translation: CASSLEGQGEAFF.

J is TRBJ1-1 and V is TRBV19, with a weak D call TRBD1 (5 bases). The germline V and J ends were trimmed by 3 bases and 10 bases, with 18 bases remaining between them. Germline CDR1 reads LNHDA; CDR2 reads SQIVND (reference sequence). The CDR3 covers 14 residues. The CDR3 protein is CASSMEIWGRGAFF. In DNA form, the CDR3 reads TGTGCCAGTAGTATGGAAATCTGGGGGAGGGGAGCTTTCTTT.

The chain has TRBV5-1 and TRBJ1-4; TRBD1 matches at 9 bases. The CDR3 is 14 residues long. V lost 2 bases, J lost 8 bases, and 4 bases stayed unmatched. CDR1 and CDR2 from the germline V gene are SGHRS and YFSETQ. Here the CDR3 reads CASSLQGAREKLFF. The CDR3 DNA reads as TGCGCCAGCAGCTTACAGGGGGCTAGAGAAAAACTGTTTTTT. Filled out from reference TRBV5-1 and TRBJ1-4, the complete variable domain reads KAGVTQTPRYLIKTRGQQVTLSCSPISGHRSVSWYQQTPGQGLQFLFEYFSETQRNKGNFPGRFSGRQFSNSRSEMNVSTLELGDSALYLCASSLQGAREKLFFGSGTQLSVL.

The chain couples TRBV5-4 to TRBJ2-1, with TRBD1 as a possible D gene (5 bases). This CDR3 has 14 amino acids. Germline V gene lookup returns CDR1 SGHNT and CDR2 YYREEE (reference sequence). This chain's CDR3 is CATALGASYNEQFF. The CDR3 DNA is TGTGCTACGGCGTTAGGGGCATCCTACAATGAGCAGTTCTTC.

The DNA for the CDR3 is TGTGCCAGCAGCGCTCAGGGACTTAGCTCCTACGAGCAGTACTTC. Translation gives CASSAQGLSSYEQYF. The gene calls are TRBV9 and TRBJ2-7, with D perhaps TRBD2 (6 bases). Germline V lookup: CDR1 SGDLS, CDR2 YYNGEE. V lost 3 bases and J lost 0, with 13 bases in between. The CDR3 sequence is 15 residues long.

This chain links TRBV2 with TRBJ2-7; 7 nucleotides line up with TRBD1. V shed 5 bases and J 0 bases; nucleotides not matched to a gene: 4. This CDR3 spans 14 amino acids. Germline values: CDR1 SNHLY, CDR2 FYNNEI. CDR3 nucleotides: TGTGCCAGCAGTAACAGGGGTCACTCCTACGAGCAGTACTTC. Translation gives CASSNRGHSYEQYF.

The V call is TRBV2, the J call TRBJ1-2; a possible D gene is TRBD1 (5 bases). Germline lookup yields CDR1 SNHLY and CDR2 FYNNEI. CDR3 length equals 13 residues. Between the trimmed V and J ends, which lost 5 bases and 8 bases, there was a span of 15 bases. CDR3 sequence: CASSPQGFGGYTF. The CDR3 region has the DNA TGTGCCAGCAGTCCTCAGGGTTTCGGCGGCTACACCTTC.

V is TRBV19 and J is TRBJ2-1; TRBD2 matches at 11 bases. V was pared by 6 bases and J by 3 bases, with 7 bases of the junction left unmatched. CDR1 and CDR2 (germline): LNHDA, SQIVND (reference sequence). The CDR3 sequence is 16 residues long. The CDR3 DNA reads TGTGCCAGTAGCCGGGTTAGCGGGAGGGACTACAATGAGCAGTTCTTC. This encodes CASSRVSGRDYNEQFF.

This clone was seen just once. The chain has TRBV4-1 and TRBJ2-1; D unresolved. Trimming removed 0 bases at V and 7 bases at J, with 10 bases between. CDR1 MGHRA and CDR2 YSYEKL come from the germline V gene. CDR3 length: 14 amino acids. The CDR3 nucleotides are TGCGCCAGCAGCCAAGATAGTGATATTAATGAGCAGTTCTTC. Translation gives CASSQDSDINEQFF.